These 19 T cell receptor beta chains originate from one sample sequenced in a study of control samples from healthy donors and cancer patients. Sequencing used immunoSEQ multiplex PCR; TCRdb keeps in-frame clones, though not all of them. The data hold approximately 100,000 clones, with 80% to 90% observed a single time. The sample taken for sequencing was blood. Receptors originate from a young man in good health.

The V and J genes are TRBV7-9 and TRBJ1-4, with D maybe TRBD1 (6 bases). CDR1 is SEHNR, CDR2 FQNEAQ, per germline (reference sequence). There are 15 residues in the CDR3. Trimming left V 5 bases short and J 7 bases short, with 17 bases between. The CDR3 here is CASSPDSFSPEKLFF. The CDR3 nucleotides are TGTGCCAGCAGCCCGGACAGTTTCTCGCCTGAAAAACTGTTTTTT.

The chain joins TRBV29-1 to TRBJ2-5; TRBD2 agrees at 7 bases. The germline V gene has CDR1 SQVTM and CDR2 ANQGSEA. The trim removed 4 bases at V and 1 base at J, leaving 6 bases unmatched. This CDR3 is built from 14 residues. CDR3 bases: TGCAGCGTTGGGCCTAGCGGAGTCCAAGAGACCCAGTACTTC. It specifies CSVGPSGVQETQYF. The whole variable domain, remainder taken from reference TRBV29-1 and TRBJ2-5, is SAVISQKPSRDICQRGTSLTIQCQVDSQVTMMFWYRQQPGQSLTLIATANQGSEATYESGFVIDKFPISRPNLTFSTLTVSNMSPEDSSIYLCSVGPSGVQETQYFGPGTRLLVL.

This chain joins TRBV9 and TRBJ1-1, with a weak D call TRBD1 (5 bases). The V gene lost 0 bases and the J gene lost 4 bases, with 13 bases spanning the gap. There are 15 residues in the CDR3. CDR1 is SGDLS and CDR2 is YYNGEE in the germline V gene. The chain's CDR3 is CASSVGSGGGTEAFF. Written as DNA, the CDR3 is TGTGCCAGCAGCGTAGGGTCCGGGGGTGGCACTGAAGCTTTCTTT.

The CDR3 region has the DNA TGTGCCAGCAGGGACTTAACTTCTGCCCTTTTAGATACGCAGTATTTT. This sequence encodes CASRDLTSALLDTQYF. The chain combines TRBV28 with TRBJ2-3, with D tentatively TRBD2 (5 bases). Germline lookup yields CDR1 MDHEN and CDR2 SYDVKM. CDR3 size: 16 residues. The ends were cut back, 6 bases at V and 5 bases at J, with 21 bases in the middle.

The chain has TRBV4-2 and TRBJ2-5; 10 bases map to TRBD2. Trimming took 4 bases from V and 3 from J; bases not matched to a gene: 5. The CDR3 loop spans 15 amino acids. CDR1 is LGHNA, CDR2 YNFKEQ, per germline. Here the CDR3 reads CASSLSLAGKETQYF. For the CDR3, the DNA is TGTGCCAGCAGCCTTTCACTAGCGGGGAAAGAGACCCAGTACTTC.

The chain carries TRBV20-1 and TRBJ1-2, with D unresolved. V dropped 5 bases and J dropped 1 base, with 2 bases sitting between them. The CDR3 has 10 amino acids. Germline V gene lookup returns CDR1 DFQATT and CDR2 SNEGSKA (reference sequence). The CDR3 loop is CSAGNYGYTF. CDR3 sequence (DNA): TGCAGTGCTGGTAACTATGGCTACACCTTC.

The CDR3 nucleotides are TGCGCCAGCAGCTTGGGGGGACAGAGCTACAATGAGCAGTTCTTC. Its protein is CASSLGGQSYNEQFF. The chain combines TRBV5-1 with TRBJ2-1; 7 bases line up with TRBD1. Looked up from germline, CDR1 is SGHRS and CDR2 is YFSETQ. The CDR3 is 15 amino acids. With 0 bases clipped from V and 3 bases from J, the junction kept 3 bases outside the gene matches.

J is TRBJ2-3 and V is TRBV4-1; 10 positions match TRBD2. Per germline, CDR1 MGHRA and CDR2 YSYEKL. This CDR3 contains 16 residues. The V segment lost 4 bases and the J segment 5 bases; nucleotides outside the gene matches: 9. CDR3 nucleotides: TGCGCCAGCAGCCCGTACCTAGCGGGGGAGGGAGATACGCAGTATTTT. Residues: CASSPYLAGEGDTQYF.

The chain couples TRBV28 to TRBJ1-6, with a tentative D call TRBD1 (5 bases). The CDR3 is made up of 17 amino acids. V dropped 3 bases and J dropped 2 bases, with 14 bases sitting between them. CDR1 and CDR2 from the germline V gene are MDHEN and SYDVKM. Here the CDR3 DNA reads TGTGCCAGCAGTTTTGTGGGAGGAGGGGCCTATAATTCACCCCTCCACTTT. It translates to CASSFVGGGAYNSPLHF.

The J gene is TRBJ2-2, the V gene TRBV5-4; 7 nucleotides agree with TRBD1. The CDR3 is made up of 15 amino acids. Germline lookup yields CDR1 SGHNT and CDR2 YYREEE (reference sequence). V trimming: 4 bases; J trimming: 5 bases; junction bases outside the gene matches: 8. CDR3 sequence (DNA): TGTGCCAGCAGCCCAACTGGACAGGCGACCGGGGAGCTGTTTTTT. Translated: CASSPTGQATGELFF.

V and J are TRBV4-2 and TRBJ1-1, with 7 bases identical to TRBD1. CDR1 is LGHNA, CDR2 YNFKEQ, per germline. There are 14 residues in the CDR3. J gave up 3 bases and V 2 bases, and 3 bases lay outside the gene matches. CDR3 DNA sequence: TGTGCCAGCAGCCAAAACAGGGGACACACTGAAGCTTTCTTT. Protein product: CASSQNRGHTEAFF.

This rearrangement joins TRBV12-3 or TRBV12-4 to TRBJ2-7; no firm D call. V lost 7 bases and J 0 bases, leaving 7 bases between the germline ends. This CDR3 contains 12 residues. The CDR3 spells CASTDSSYEQYF. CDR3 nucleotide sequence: TGTGCCAGCACAGATTCCTCCTACGAGCAGTACTTC.

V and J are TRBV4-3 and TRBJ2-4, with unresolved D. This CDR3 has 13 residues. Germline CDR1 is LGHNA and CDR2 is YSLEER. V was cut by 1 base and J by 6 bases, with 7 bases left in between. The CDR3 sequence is CASSQAPLNIQYF. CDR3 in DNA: TGCGCCAGCAGCCAAGCCCCTCTAAACATTCAGTACTTC.

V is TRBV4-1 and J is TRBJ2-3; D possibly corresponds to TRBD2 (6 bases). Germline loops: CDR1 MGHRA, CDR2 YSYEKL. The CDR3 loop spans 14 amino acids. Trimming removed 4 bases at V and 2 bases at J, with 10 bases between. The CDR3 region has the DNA TGCGCCAGCAGCCCTCGGGAGAACACAGATACGCAGTATTTT. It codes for CASSPRENTDTQYF.

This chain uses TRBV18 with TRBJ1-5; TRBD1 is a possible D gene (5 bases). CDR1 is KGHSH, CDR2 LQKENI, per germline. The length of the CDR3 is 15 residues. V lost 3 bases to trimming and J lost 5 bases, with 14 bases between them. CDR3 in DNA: TGTGCCAGCTCACCGTCTTCAGGGTTAGATCAGCCCCAGCATTTT. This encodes CASSPSSGLDQPQHF.

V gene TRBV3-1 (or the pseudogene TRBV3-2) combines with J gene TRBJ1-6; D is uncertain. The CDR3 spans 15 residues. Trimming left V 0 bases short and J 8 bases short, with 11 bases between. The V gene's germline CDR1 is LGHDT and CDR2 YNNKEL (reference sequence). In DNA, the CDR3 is TGTGCCAGCAGCCAAGATATAGGGCGTTATTCACCCCTCCACTTT. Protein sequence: CASSQDIGRYSPLHF.

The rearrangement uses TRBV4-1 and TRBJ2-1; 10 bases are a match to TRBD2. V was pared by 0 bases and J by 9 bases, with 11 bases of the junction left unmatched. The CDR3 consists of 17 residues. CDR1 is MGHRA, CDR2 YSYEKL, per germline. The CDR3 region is CASSQEGSSGRSGEQFF. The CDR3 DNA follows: TGCGCCAGCAGCCAAGAGGGATCTAGCGGGAGATCAGGTGAGCAGTTCTTC.

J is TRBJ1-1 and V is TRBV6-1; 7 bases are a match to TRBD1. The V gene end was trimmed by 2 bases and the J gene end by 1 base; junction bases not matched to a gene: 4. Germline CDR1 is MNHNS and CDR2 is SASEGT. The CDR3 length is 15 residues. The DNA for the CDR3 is TGTGCCAGCAGTGAAAAGGACAGGAGGAACACTGAAGCTTTCTTT. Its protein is CASSEKDRRNTEAFF.

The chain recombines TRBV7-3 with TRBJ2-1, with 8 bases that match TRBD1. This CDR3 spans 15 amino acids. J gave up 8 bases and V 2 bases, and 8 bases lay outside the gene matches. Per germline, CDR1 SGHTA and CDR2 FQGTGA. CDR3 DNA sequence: TGTGCCAGCAGCTTATCGGGACAGGCCATTTATGAGCAGTTCTTC. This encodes CASSLSGQAIYEQFF. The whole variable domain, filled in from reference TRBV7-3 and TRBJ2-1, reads GAGVSQTPSNKVTEKGKYVELRCDPISGHTALYWYRQSLGQGPEFLIYFQGTGAADDSGLPNDRFFAVRPEGSVSTLKIQRTERGDSAVYLCASSLSGQAIYEQFFGPGTRLTVL.